A selection of T cell receptor beta chains follows, all from one sample in a study of shared clonotypes between healthy human individuals. Libraries were prepared by immunoSEQ multiplex PCR; TCRdb keeps only in-frame clonotypes and omits some of them. The sample lists some 740,000 clones, roughly 92% occurring once. The source material was naive CD8+ T cells sorted from blood. The receptors shown here come from a man aged 30 to 39 in good health. Each CDR3 is given with its conserved first and last residue. Each record gives: V gene, J gene, clone size, D gene, CDR3 protein, CDR3 DNA. A D gene is named only where the DNA matches it firmly. Rows give clone size only sometimes, using once, few, many, or a class for an expanded clone.

>TRBV18|TRBJ2-1|-|-
CASSLGKHYSYNEQFF
TGTGCCAGCTCACTTGGGAAACACTACTCCTACAATGAGCAGTTCTTC
>TRBV27|TRBJ2-7|-|TRBD2
CASSTNLAGNYEQYF
TGTGCCAGCAGCACCAACTTAGCGGGGAACTACGAGCAGTACTTC
>TRBV4-1|TRBJ1-4|-|-
CASRAATNEKLFF
TGCGCCAGCAGGGCAGCAACTAATGAAAAACTGTTTTTT
>TRBV6-4|TRBJ1-2|-|-
CASSDAGDGYTF
TGTGCCAGCAGTGACGCCGGAGATGGCTACACCTTC
>TRBV28|TRBJ2-5|-|TRBD1
CASSLSDRVSETQYF
TGTGCCAGCAGTCTCTCCGACAGGGTTTCGGAGACCCAGTACTTC
>TRBV11-3|TRBJ2-7|-|TRBD2
CASSSGTSGTEQYF
TGTGCCAGCAGCTCTGGGACTAGCGGGACCGAGCAGTACTTC
>TRBV11-2|TRBJ2-7|-|-
CASSQGGVRRGEQYF
TGTGCCAGCAGCCAAGGGGGTGTGCGGCGGGGCGAGCAGTACTTC
>TRBV7-2|TRBJ2-7|-|TRBD1
CASSPGQGRREQYF
TGTGCCAGCAGCCCCGGACAGGGTCGTCGCGAGCAGTACTTC
>TRBV7-9|TRBJ2-7|-|-
CASSDGGGSEQYF
TGTGCCAGCAGCGACGGAGGGGGAAGCGAGCAGTACTTC
>TRBV5-4|TRBJ2-1|-|TRBD2
CASSLDLREGNNEQFF
TGTGCCAGCAGCTTGGATTTGCGGGAGGGAAACAATGAGCAGTTCTTC
>TRBV29-1|TRBJ2-1|-|TRBD2
CSVEGLGLAGGLPYNEQFF
TGCAGCGTTGAGGGCCTTGGACTAGCGGGAGGCCTGCCCTACAATGAGCAGTTCTTC
>TRBV7-9|TRBJ2-7|-|-
CASSSPTDFYEQYF
TGTGCCAGCAGCTCCCCCACAGATTTCTACGAGCAGTACTTC
>TRBV28|TRBJ1-5|-|TRBD1
CASSFETGGGQPQHF
TGTGCCAGCAGTTTTGAGACAGGGGGCGGTCAGCCCCAGCATTTT
>TRBV6-6|TRBJ2-7|-|-
CASTLGSVYEQYF
TGTGCCAGCACCCTCGGGAGTGTCTACGAGCAGTACTTC
>TRBV29-1|TRBJ2-7|-|TRBD1
CSVESGRRQGVSYEQYF
TGCAGCGTTGAAAGCGGCCGGAGGCAGGGGGTCTCCTACGAGCAGTACTTC
>TRBV4-1|TRBJ2-5|-|-
CASSQFFAAGETQYF
TGCGCCAGCAGCCAATTTTTCGCAGCGGGAGAGACCCAGTACTTC
>TRBV4-2|TRBJ2-1|-|TRBD2
CASSQEPPNSGRTYNEQFF
TGTGCCAGCAGCCAAGAGCCGCCAAATAGCGGGCGAACCTACAATGAGCAGTTCTTC
>TRBV9|TRBJ2-3|-|TRBD2
CASSSPASGSTDTQYF
TGTGCCAGCAGCTCACCGGCTAGCGGGAGCACAGATACGCAGTATTTT
>TRBV25-1|TRBJ2-3|-|-
CASSEASDTDTQYF
TGTGCCAGCAGTGAGGCCAGCGACACAGATACGCAGTATTTT
>TRBV7-9|TRBJ2-1|-|TRBD2
CASSPGLAGFSYNEQFF
TGTGCCAGCAGCCCAGGACTAGCGGGTTTCTCCTACAATGAGCAGTTCTTC
>TRBV5-4|TRBJ2-1|-|TRBD2
CASSYGLAGPYNEQFF
TGTGCCAGCAGCTATGGACTAGCGGGACCATACAATGAGCAGTTCTTC
>TRBV7-2|TRBJ2-7|-|TRBD2
CASSSGGSYEQYF
TGTGCCAGCAGCTCGGGGGGAAGCTACGAGCAGTACTTC
>TRBV29-1|TRBJ2-5|-|-
CSVDHQETQYF
TGCAGCGTTGACCACCAAGAGACCCAGTACTTC
>TRBV19|TRBJ2-3|few|TRBD2
CASSIGLSGSLDTQYF
TGTGCCAGTAGTATAGGCTTAAGCGGGAGTTTAGATACGCAGTATTTT
>TRBV9|TRBJ2-5|-|-
CASSVEAGLQETQYF
TGTGCCAGCAGCGTAGAGGCGGGGTTACAAGAGACCCAGTACTTC
>TRBV28|TRBJ2-2|-|TRBD1
CASSFSPGQGGAGELFF
TGTGCCAGCAGTTTTAGTCCGGGACAGGGTGGCGCCGGGGAGCTGTTTTTT
>TRBV6-5|TRBJ1-5|-|-
CASSYSGSNQPQHF
TGTGCCAGCAGTTACTCTGGGAGCAATCAGCCCCAGCATTTT
>TRBV27|TRBJ2-1|-|TRBD2
CASSPLPGTTNPDEQFF
TGTGCCAGCAGTCCACTACCCGGGACTACCAACCCCGATGAGCAGTTCTTC
>TRBV27|TRBJ2-1|-|TRBD1
CASSKMQGASYNEQFF
TGTGCCAGCAGCAAAATGCAGGGGGCCTCCTACAATGAGCAGTTCTTC
>TRBV19|TRBJ2-4|-|TRBD1
CASSKQGVAKNIQYF
TGTGCCAGTAGTAAACAGGGGGTAGCCAAAAACATTCAGTACTTC
>TRBV7-9|TRBJ2-1|-|TRBD1
CASSPPDRGIEQFF
TGTGCCAGCAGCCCCCCGGACAGGGGTATTGAGCAGTTCTTC
>TRBV7-9|TRBJ2-1|-|TRBD2
CASSSGLGYNEQFF
TGTGCCAGCAGCTCGGGACTAGGGTACAATGAGCAGTTCTTC
>TRBV12-5|TRBJ2-3|-|-
CASGLGGVGDTQYF
TGTGCTAGTGGTTTGGGGGGTGTCGGTGATACGCAGTATTTT
>TRBV29-1|TRBJ2-1|-|-
CSVDVPMSSYNEQFF
TGCAGCGTTGATGTCCCCATGAGCTCCTACAATGAGCAGTTCTTC
>TRBV2|TRBJ2-5|-|-
CASLGVPDQETQYF
TGTGCCAGCTTGGGAGTCCCAGACCAAGAGACCCAGTACTTC
>TRBV4-3|TRBJ1-1|-|-
CASSQGDSGTEAFF
TGCGCCAGCAGCCAAGGGGACTCAGGCACTGAAGCTTTCTTT
>TRBV7-9|TRBJ2-1|-|-
CASSPPVQRTYNEQFF
TGTGCCAGCAGCCCCCCTGTCCAGCGGACCTACAATGAGCAGTTCTTC
>TRBV7-8|TRBJ1-1|-|-
CASSGSRFATEAFF
TGTGCCAGCAGCGGGAGCCGCTTCGCCACTGAAGCTTTCTTT
>TRBV7-9|TRBJ2-1|-|-
CASSLGSQEQFF
TGTGCCAGCAGCTTAGGTTCCCAGGAGCAGTTCTTC
>TRBV5-6|TRBJ2-5|-|-
CASSFLETQYF
TGTGCCAGCAGCTTTCTGGAGACCCAGTACTTC